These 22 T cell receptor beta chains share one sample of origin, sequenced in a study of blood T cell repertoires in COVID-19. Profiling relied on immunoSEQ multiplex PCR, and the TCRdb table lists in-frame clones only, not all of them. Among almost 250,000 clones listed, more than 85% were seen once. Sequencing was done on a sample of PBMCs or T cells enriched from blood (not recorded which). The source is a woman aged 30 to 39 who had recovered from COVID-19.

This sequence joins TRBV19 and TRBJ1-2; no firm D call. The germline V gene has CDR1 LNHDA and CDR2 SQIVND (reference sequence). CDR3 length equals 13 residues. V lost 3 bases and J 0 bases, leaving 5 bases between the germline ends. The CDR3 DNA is TGTGCCAGTAGTATGAGCGCTAACTATGGCTACACCTTC. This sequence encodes CASSMSANYGYTF. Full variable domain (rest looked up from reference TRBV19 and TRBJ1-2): DGGITQSPKYLFRKEGQNVTLSCEQNLNHDAMYWYRQDPGQGLRLIYYSQIVNDFQKGDIAEGYSVSREKKESFPLTVTSAQKNPTAFYLCASSMSANYGYTFGSGTRLTVV.

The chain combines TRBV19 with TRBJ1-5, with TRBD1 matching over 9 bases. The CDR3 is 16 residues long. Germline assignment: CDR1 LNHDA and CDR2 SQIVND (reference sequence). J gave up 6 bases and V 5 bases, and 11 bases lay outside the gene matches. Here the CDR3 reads CASSDQPYRGRQPQHF. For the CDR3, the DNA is TGTGCCAGTAGTGATCAACCGTACAGGGGGCGTCAGCCCCAGCATTTT.

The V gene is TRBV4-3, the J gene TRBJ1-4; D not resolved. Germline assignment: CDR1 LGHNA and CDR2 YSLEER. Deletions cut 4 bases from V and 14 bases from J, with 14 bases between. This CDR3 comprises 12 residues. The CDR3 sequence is CASSPSSRTLFF. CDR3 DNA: TGCGCCAGCAGCCCTTCATCACGGACTCTGTTTTTT.

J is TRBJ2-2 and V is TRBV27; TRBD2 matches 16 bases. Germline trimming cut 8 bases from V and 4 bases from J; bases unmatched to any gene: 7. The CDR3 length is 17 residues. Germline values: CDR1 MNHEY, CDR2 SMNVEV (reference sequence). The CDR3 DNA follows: TGTGCCAGCGCGGGACTAGCGGGAGGGCAGAGCACCGGGGAGCTGTTTTTT. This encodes CASAGLAGGQSTGELFF.

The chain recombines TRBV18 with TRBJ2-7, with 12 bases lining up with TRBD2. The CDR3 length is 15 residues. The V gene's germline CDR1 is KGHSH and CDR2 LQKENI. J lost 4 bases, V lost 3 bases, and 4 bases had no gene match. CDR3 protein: CASSPKTSGRYEQYF. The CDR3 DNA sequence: TGTGCCAGCTCACCTAAGACTAGCGGGAGATACGAGCAGTACTTC.

The CDR3 here is CASSYLQATNEKLFF. The CDR3 coding sequence is TGTGCCAGCAGTTACCTACAGGCAACTAATGAAAAACTGTTTTTT. The chain carries TRBV6-5 and TRBJ1-4; maybe TRBD1 (5 bases). Germline V gene data show CDR1 as MNHEY and CDR2 as SVGAGI. V lost 2 bases and J lost 0, with 7 bases in between. The CDR3 totals 15 residues.

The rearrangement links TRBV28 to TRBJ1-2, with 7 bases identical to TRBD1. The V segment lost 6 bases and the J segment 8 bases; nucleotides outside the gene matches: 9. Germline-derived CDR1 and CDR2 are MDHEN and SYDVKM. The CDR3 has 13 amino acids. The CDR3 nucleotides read TGTGCCAGCAGCCCGGTAAGGGGGCTGGGCTACACCTTC. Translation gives CASSPVRGLGYTF.

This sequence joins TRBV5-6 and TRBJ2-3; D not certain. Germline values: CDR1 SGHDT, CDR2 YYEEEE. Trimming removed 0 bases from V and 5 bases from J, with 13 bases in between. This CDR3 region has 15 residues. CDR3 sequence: CASSLAGFFGDTQYF. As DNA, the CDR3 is TGTGCCAGCAGCTTGGCCGGGTTTTTCGGAGATACGCAGTATTTT.

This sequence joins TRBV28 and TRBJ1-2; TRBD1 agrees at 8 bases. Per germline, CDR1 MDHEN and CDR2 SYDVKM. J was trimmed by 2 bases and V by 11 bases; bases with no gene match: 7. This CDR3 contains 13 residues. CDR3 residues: CAGSRGPNYGYTF. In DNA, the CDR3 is TGTGCCGGATCCAGGGGGCCGAACTATGGCTACACCTTC.

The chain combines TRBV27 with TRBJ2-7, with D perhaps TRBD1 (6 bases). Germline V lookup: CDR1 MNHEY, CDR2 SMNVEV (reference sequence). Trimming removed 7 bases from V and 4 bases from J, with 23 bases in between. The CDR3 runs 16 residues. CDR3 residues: CASTPISKQGRYEQYF. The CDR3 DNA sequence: TGTGCCAGCACCCCTATCTCAAAACAGGGTCGTTACGAGCAGTACTTC.

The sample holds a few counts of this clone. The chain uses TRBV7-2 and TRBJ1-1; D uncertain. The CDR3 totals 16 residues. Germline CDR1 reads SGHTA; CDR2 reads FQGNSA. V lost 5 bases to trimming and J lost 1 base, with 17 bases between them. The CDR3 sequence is CASSPTLPRENTEAFF. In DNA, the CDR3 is TGTGCCAGCAGCCCGACCCTGCCGCGGGAGAACACTGAAGCTTTCTTT. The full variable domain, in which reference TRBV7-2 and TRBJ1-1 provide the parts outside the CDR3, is GAGVSQSPSNKVTEKGKDVELRCDPISGHTALYWYRQSLGQGLEFLIYFQGNSAPDKSGLPSDRFSAERTGGSVSTLTIQRTQQEDSAVYLCASSPTLPRENTEAFFGQGTRLTVV.

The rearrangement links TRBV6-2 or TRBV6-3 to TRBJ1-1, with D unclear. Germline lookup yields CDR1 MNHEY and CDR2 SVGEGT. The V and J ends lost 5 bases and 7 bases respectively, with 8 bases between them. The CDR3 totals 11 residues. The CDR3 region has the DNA TGTGCCAGCAGTCGCAGCGGTGAAGCTTTCTTT. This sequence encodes CASSRSGEAFF.

CDR3 sequence (DNA): TGTGCCAGCAGTTTAGGACATCCCGAGCAGTTCTTC. Translation: CASSLGHPEQFF. The rearrangement joins TRBV28 to TRBJ2-1, with D tentatively TRBD1 (5 bases). Germline values: CDR1 MDHEN, CDR2 SYDVKM. The CDR3 spans 12 residues. V lost 2 bases, J lost 10 bases, and 9 bases lay in between.

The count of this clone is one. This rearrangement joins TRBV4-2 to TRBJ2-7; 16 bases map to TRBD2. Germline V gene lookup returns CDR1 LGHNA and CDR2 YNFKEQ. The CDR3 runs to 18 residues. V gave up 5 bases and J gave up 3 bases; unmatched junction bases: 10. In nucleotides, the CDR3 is TGTGCCAGCAGCGGAGGGGGACTAGCGGGAGGGCGGAACTACGAGCAGTACTTC. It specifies CASSGGGLAGGRNYEQYF.

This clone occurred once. The CDR3: CASSITGSNTEAFF. The DNA for the CDR3 is TGCGCCAGCAGTATAACAGGGTCGAACACTGAAGCTTTCTTT. The J gene is TRBJ1-1, the V gene TRBV4-3, with D possibly TRBD1 on 6 matching bases. The CDR3 runs to 14 residues. Germline-derived CDR1 and CDR2 are LGHNA and YSLEER. Trimming removed 6 bases at V and 1 base at J, with 12 bases between.

CDR3 sequence (DNA): TGTGCCAGCAGCGTAGGTAGCTGGGAGACCCAGTACTTC. It encodes CASSVGSWETQYF. The chain links TRBV9 to TRBJ2-5; D is unclear. The length of the CDR3 is 13 residues. The germline gives CDR1 SGDLS, CDR2 YYNGEE. Trimming stripped 0 bases from V and 5 bases from J, with 8 bases between.

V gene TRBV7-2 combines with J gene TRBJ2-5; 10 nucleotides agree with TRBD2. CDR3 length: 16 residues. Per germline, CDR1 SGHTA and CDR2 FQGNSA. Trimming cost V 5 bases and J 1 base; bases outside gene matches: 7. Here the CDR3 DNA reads TGTGCCAGCAGCCAAGGGCGGACTAGCGGCCAAGAGACCCAGTACTTC. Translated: CASSQGRTSGQETQYF.

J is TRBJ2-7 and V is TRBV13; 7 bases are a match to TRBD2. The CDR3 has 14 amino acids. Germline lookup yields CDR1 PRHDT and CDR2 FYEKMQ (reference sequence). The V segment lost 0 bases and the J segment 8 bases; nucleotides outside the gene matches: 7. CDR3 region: CASSLGAGTIKQYF. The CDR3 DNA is TGTGCCAGCAGCTTAGGCGCCGGGACTATAAAGCAGTACTTC.

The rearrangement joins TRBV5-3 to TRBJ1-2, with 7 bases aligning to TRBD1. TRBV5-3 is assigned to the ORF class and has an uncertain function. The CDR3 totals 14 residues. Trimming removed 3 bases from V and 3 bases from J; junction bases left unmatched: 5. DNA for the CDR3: TGTGCCAGAAGCTCACTCCAGGGGGACTATGGCTACACCTTC. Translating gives CARSSLQGDYGYTF.

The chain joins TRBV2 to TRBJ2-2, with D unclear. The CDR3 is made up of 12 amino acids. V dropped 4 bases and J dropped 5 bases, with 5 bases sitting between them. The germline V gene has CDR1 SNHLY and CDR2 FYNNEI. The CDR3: CASSVRTGELFF. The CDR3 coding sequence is TGTGCCAGCAGTGTGAGGACCGGGGAGCTGTTTTTT.

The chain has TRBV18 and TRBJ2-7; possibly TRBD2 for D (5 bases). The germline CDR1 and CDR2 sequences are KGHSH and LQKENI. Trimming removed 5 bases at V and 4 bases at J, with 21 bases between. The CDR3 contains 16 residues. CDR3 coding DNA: TGTGCCAGCTCAGAGTACCCGCCGGGAAGTTCGTACGAGCAGTACTTC. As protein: CASSEYPPGSSYEQYF.

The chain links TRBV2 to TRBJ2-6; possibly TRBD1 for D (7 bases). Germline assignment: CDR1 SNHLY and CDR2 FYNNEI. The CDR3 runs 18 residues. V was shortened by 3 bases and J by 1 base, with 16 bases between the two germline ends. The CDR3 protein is CASSDETGRMSGANVLTF. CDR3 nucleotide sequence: TGTGCCAGCAGTGATGAGACAGGGAGGATGTCTGGGGCCAACGTCCTGACTTTC.